These T cell receptor beta chains were read from a single sample in a study of cytomegalovirus exposure and HLA in healthy donors. The assay was immunoSEQ multiplex PCR, and TCRdb's table has in-frame clones only and misses some. The sample has about 180,000 clones; roughly 80% are singletons. What was sequenced was PBMCs. All receptors come from a man aged 25-45 years in good health and CMV-seronegative. Each CDR3 is given with its conserved first and last residue. The D gene is left open where the match is weak. Not every row has a clone size; where given, it reads once, few, many or a size class.

abundance	d_gene	v_gene	j_gene	CDR3nt	CDR3aa
.	.	TRBV11-3	TRBJ2-5	TGTGCCAGCAGCCAGGAGGGAGGGACCCAGTACTTC	CASSQEGGTQYF
.	TRBD1	TRBV9	TRBJ2-7	TGTGCCAGCAGCGGACAGGGTTACGAGCAGTACTTC	CASSGQGYEQYF
.	.	TRBV19	TRBJ1-1	TGTGCCAGTAGTATTTTGGGGGGACGGAACACTGAAGCTTTCTTT	CASSILGGRNTEAFF
.	TRBD1	TRBV6-5	TRBJ1-2	TGTGCCAGCAGTCGGACAGGGGGCTATGGCTACACCTTC	CASSRTGGYGYTF
.	.	TRBV30	TRBJ1-3	TGTGCCTGGAATATCCAGGGGAGCACCATATATTTT	CAWNIQGSTIYF
.	.	TRBV6-5	TRBJ1-1	TGTGCCAGCAGTTACGACGGCCCAGGAACTGAAGCTTTCTTT	CASSYDGPGTEAFF
.	TRBD1	TRBV28	TRBJ1-3	TGTGCCAGCAGGGTAGGACAGGGTAAAACGAGGGTCTCTGGAAACACCATATATTTT	CASRVGQGKTRVSGNTIYF
.	.	TRBV10-3	TRBJ1-4	TGTGCCATCAGTGTCCGGGGGGAAAAACTGTTTTTT	CAISVRGEKLFF
.	TRBD1	TRBV6-5	TRBJ1-6	TGTGCCAGCAGTCCCAGCGGACAGGGCATTTCACCCCTCCACTTT	CASSPSGQGISPLHF
.	.	TRBV4-3	TRBJ1-4	TGCGCCAGCAGCCAAGACAGATCAACTAATGAAAAACTGTTTTTT	CASSQDRSTNEKLFF
.	.	TRBV4-3	TRBJ2-7	TGCGCCAGCAGCCACGCATCCGGGGGGCTAGGGTTCTCCTACGAGCAGTACTTC	CASSHASGGLGFSYEQYF
.	.	TRBV5-1	TRBJ2-3	TGCGCCAGCAGCCAACTTGCAGATACGCAGTATTTT	CASSQLADTQYF
.	.	TRBV4-2	TRBJ2-1	TGTGCCAGCAGCCACCCTCCCGGGGATCGGAACAATGAGCAGTTCTTC	CASSHPPGDRNNEQFF
.	TRBD1	TRBV5-5	TRBJ1-1	TGTGCCAGCAGCTCAGGGACAGGGGGTCAAACTGAAGCTTTCTTT	CASSSGTGGQTEAFF
.	.	TRBV5-3	TRBJ1-2	TGTGCCAGAAGCTTGAGCTCTGCTACTAACTATGGCTACACTTTC	CARSLSSATNYGYTF
.	TRBD2	TRBV4-1	TRBJ2-1	TGCGCCAGCAGCCCCCTGACTAGCGGGTGGGTTAGTGAGCAGTTCTTC	CASSPLTSGWVSEQFF
once	.	TRBV11-2	TRBJ1-4	TGTGCCAGCAGCTTAGACATGTCCGGTTTTAATGAAAAACTGTTTTTT	CASSLDMSGFNEKLFF
.	.	TRBV28	TRBJ2-7	TGTGCCAGCCTAGATAACTCCCGCTCCTACGAGCAGTACTTC	CASLDNSRSYEQYF
.	TRBD1	TRBV2	TRBJ2-7	TGTGCCAGCAGTGAGGACAGGGTCTACGAGCAGTACTTC	CASSEDRVYEQYF
.	.	TRBV5-3	TRBJ2-2	TGTGCCAGAAGTAGCGCCTGGGAGAGTCCGAACACCGGGGAGCTGTTTTTT	CARSSAWESPNTGELFF
few	.	TRBV7-9	TRBJ2-1	TGTGCCAGCAGCCCTTATGGCAGGGTCAACAATGAGCAGTTCTTC	CASSPYGRVNNEQFF
.	.	TRBV2	TRBJ1-4	TGTGCCAGCAGTGGGCGGACATTCGCGAATGAAAAACTGTTTTTT	CASSGRTFANEKLFF
few	TRBD2	TRBV19	TRBJ2-3	TGTGCCAGTAGTATCTCTCTAGCGGATGATACGCAGTATTTT	CASSISLADDTQYF
.	.	TRBV9	TRBJ2-6	TGTGCCAGCAGCGTAGCTGCTTTCGCGGGGCCTGGGGCCAACGTCCTGACTTTC	CASSVAAFAGPGANVLTF
.	TRBD2	TRBV19	TRBJ2-3	TGTGCCAGTAGTATAGATCCGGGACTAGCGGGAACAGATACGCAGTATTTT	CASSIDPGLAGTDTQYF
.	TRBD2	TRBV7-8	TRBJ2-5	TGTGCCAGCAGCTTAGGGGGGACTAGCGGGGGAATGGGAGAGACCCAGTACTTC	CASSLGGTSGGMGETQYF
few	.	TRBV10-1	TRBJ1-3	TGCGCCAGCAGTGCAGGGCCTGGAAACACCATATATTTT	CASSAGPGNTIYF